This T cell receptor beta chain was recorded in a study of T cells in Graves' hyperthyroidism and ophthalmopathy. Using RNA transcripts as the source, TCR beta CDR3 regions were amplified. In the first-round RT-PCR of the TCR CDR3, the HTBI primer set was used. TCRdb reanalysed the multiplex PCR reads using MiXCR and keeps one entry per CDR3 protein. Of 350,000 to 400,000 distinct CDR3 sequences listed, under 20% are singletons. The sequencing input was blood. The sequence was obtained from a woman aged 18-29 years with Graves' hyperthyroidism.

The CDR3 DNA is TGTGCCAGCTTGGATTACGAGGACGAGCAGTACTTC. It yields the protein CASLDYEDEQYF. The chain couples TRBV6-2 or TRBV6-3 to TRBJ2-7; D is ambiguous. CDR1 MNHEY and CDR2 SVGEGT come from the germline V gene. Trimming left V 8 bases short and J 5 bases short, with 13 bases between. There are 12 residues in the CDR3.